The TCR beta chain under discussion was sequenced for a study of identical twins. Overall study findings and caveats: Models underestimated TCR alpha sharing (out-of-frame) in monozygotic twins.

Every sampled donor was Caucasian and healthy. Points on this clonotype: Its antigen remains unidentified.

After template switching added a universal primer site, the resulting cDNA carried unique molecular identifiers. TCRdb reanalysed the 5' RACE reads using MiXCR and keeps one entry per CDR3 protein. Found here are 700,000 or so distinct CDR3 sequences, 8.6% of them singletons; the top ten hold 0.75% to 1%. Germline lookup yields CDR1 LGHNA and CDR2 YSLEER. The CDR3 length is 16 residues. V shed 4 bases and J shed 5 bases, with 21 bases lying between them. Another study also made use of these data, one on yellow fever vaccine responses in identical twins. According to that study: Vaccine T cell responses of twins reportedly seemed partly convergent and partly personalized.

Material: PBMCs. This chain links TRBV4-3 with TRBJ2-7, with D perhaps assigned TRBD1 or TRBD2 (5 bases each). The receptor's source is a woman under 30 in good health. The CDR3 DNA reads as TGCGCCAGCAGCCTAGACGCCGGGACCCATGGCGACGAGCAGTACTTC. As protein: CASSLDAGTHGDEQYF.